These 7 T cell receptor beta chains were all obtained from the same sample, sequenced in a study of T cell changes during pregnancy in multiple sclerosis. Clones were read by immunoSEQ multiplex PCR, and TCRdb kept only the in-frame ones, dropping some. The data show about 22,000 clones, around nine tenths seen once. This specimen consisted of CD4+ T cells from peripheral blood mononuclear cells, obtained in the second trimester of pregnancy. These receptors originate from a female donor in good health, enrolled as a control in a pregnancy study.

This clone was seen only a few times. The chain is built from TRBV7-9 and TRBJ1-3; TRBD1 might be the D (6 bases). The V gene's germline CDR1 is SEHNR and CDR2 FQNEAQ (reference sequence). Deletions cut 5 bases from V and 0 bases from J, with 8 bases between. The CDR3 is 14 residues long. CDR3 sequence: CASSPGVSGNTIYF. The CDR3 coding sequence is TGTGCCAGCAGCCCAGGGGTCTCTGGAAACACCATATATTTT. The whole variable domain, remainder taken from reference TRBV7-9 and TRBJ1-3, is DTGVSQNPRHKITKRGQNVTFRCDPISEHNRLYWYRQTLGQGPEFLTYFQNEAQLEKSRLLSDRFSAERPKGSFSTLEIQRTEQGDSAMYLCASSPGVSGNTIYFGEGSWLTVV.

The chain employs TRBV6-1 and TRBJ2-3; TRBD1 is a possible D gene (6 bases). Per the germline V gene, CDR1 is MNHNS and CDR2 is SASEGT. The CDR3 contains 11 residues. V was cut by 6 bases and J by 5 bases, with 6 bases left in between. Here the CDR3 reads CASRGGDTQYF. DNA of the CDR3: TGTGCCAGCAGAGGGGGAGATACGCAGTATTTT.

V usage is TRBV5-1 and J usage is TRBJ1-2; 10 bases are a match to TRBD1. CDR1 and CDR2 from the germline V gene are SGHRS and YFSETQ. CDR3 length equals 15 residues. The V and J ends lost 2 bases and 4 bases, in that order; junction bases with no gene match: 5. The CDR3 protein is CASSLETGGGYGYTF. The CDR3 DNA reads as TGCGCCAGCAGCTTAGAGACAGGGGGCGGCTATGGCTACACCTTC.

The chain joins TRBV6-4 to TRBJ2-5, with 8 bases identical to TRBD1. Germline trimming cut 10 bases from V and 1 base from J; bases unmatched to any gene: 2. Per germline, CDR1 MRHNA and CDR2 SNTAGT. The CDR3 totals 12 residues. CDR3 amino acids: CATTGGQETQYF. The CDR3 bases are TGTGCCACCACAGGGGGCCAAGAGACCCAGTACTTC.

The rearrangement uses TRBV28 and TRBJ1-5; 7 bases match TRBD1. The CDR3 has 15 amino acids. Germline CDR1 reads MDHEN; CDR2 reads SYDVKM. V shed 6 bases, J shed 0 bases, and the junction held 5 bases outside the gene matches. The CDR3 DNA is TGTGCCAGCAGGATGGGGACAGCTAGCAATCAGCCCCAGCATTTT. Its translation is CASRMGTASNQPQHF.

CDR3 sequence: CASSPGLGSYNQPQHF. The CDR3 region has the DNA TGTGCCAGCAGCCCAGGCCTCGGATCCTACAATCAGCCCCAGCATTTT. The chain uses TRBV7-8 and TRBJ1-5; no clear D. V lost 5 bases, J lost 3 bases, and 17 bases lay in between. The CDR3 loop spans 16 amino acids. Germline values: CDR1 SGHVS, CDR2 FQNEAQ.

The CDR3: CASTSGLAGYTDTQYF. CDR3 DNA sequence: TGTGCCAGCACCAGTGGACTAGCGGGTTACACAGATACGCAGTATTTT. J is TRBJ2-3 and V is TRBV7-2, with 11 bases fitting TRBD2. The CDR3 is 16 amino acids. The V gene end was trimmed by 7 bases and the J gene end by 2 bases; junction bases not matched to a gene: 8. Per germline, CDR1 SGHTA and CDR2 FQGNSA.